These 32 T cell receptor beta chains were all obtained from the same sample, sequenced in a study of PD-1 blockade in classical Hodgkin lymphoma. TCRdb's table, derived via immunoSEQ multiplex PCR, lists solely in-frame clones and lacks some. The sample holds about 110,000 clones, roughly nine tenths seen once. Every patient was affected by relapse after autologous stem cell transplantation, while exposure to brentuximab vedotin was not uniform. The specimen comprised peripheral blood mononuclear cells (PBMCs), sampled before the second cycle of nivolumab. The receptors shown here come from a human donor with classical Hodgkin lymphoma.

The rearrangement joins TRBV7-2 to TRBJ1-1, with a weak D call TRBD1 (5 bases). CDR1 and CDR2 (germline): SGHTA, FQGNSA. The CDR3 length is 16 residues. Trimming stripped 5 bases from V and 2 bases from J, with 18 bases between. The CDR3 DNA follows: TGTGCCAGCAGCCACGCGGAGGGGTGGAGAAACACTGAAGCTTTCTTT. Encoded protein: CASSHAEGWRNTEAFF. The complete variable domain, with remaining parts taken from reference TRBV7-2 and TRBJ1-1, reads GAGVSQSPSNKVTEKGKDVELRCDPISGHTALYWYRQSLGQGLEFLIYFQGNSAPDKSGLPSDRFSAERTGGSVSTLTIQRTQQEDSAVYLCASSHAEGWRNTEAFFGQGTRLTVV.

The chain employs TRBV30 and TRBJ2-3, with TRBD1 matching over 10 bases. The V gene end was trimmed by 5 bases and the J gene end by 7 bases; junction bases not matched to a gene: 9. Germline lookup yields CDR1 GTSNPN and CDR2 SVGIG (reference sequence). The CDR3 covers 14 residues. CDR3 in DNA: TGTGCCTGGGGGACAGGGGCTCGAGGGTATACGCAGTATTTT. Amino acids: CAWGTGARGYTQYF.

This rearrangement joins TRBV10-2 to TRBJ2-3; D unresolved. The CDR3 spans 15 residues. Looked up from germline, CDR1 is WSHSY and CDR2 is SAAADI. Between the trimmed V and J ends, which lost 6 bases and 3 bases, there was a span of 16 bases. The CDR3 coding sequence is TGCGCCAGCAGGATAGGCGCTTACGCAACAGATACGCAGTATTTT. Translation: CASRIGAYATDTQYF.

This chain uses TRBV7-9 with TRBJ2-5, with D tentatively TRBD2 (5 bases). Germline CDR1 reads SEHNR; CDR2 reads FQNEAQ (reference sequence). The V end lost 1 base, the J end lost 4 bases, and 7 bases lay between the germline ends. The CDR3 totals 13 residues. Written as DNA, the CDR3 is TGTGCCAGCAGCTTAGTAGGAGGAGAGACCCAGTACTTC. It yields the protein CASSLVGGETQYF.

The CDR3 here is CAISESQGGASNQPQHF. The CDR3 nucleotides are TGTGCCATCAGTGAGTCCCAAGGGGGCGCAAGCAATCAGCCCCAGCATTTT. The chain carries TRBV10-3 and TRBJ1-5, with 7 bases that match TRBD1. The CDR3 covers 17 residues. Germline V gene data show CDR1 as ENHRY and CDR2 as SYGVKD. With V trimmed by 0 bases and J by 1 base, 6 bases remained unmatched.

This chain links TRBV6-5 with TRBJ1-1, with 8 bases that match TRBD1. Germline CDR1 MNHEY, CDR2 SVGAGI. The CDR3 spans 16 residues. Trimming removed 0 bases from V and 6 bases from J; junction bases left unmatched: 9. CDR3 residues: CASSYSTWTGSSEAFF. Here the CDR3 DNA reads TGTGCCAGCAGTTACTCGACTTGGACAGGGTCTTCTGAAGCTTTCTTT.

The rearrangement uses TRBV19 and TRBJ1-1, with D possibly being TRBD1 (6 bases). Germline assignment: CDR1 LNHDA and CDR2 SQIVND (reference sequence). This CDR3 has 13 residues. V was cut by 6 bases and J by 5 bases, with 13 bases left in between. The CDR3 sequence: CASRHREYTEAFF. The CDR3 DNA is TGTGCCAGTAGACACAGGGAGTATACTGAAGCTTTCTTT.

The CDR3 DNA reads as TGCGCCAGCAGCCAAGAGGATAGACGGAACTATGGCTACACCTTC. Its protein is CASSQEDRRNYGYTF. The rearrangement uses TRBV4-1 and TRBJ1-2; D is unresolved. The germline V gene encodes CDR1 MGHRA and CDR2 YSYEKL. Trimming pared 0 bases from V and 2 bases from J, leaving 10 bases between. The CDR3 extends over 15 amino acids.

This clone was seen just once. This sequence joins TRBV6-5 and TRBJ1-2, with 8 bases matching TRBD1. The J segment lost 4 bases and the V segment lost 6 bases, leaving 10 bases of the junction unmatched. CDR3 length: 15 amino acids. Per germline, CDR1 MNHEY and CDR2 SVGAGI. CDR3 in amino acids: CASRRQGLGSYGYTF. The CDR3 coding sequence is TGTGCCAGCAGGCGACAGGGGCTTGGGAGCTATGGCTACACCTTC.

The chain links TRBV7-9 to TRBJ1-1, with D unresolved. The V gene lost 5 bases and the J gene lost 1 base, with 5 bases spanning the gap. From germline, CDR1 is SEHNR and CDR2 FQNEAQ (reference sequence). The CDR3 runs 12 residues. The CDR3 here is CASSPPNTEAFF. Here the CDR3 DNA reads TGTGCCAGCAGCCCTCCGAACACTGAAGCTTTCTTT.

The rearrangement uses TRBV7-6 and TRBJ2-5; D call uncertain. The CDR3 has 13 residues. V was pared by 2 bases and J by 1 base, with 5 bases between. Looked up from germline, CDR1 is SGHVS and CDR2 is FNYEAQ. CDR3 region: CASSLPSQETQYF. The CDR3 region has the DNA TGTGCCAGCAGCTTACCCTCCCAAGAGACCCAGTACTTC.

The rearrangement joins TRBV5-4 to TRBJ1-3, with 7 bases fitting TRBD1. With V trimmed by 4 bases and J by 8 bases, 12 bases remained unmatched. CDR1 and CDR2 (germline): SGHNT, YYREEE (reference sequence). CDR3 length: 15 residues. CDR3 sequence: CASSPGWTGRDTIYF. The CDR3 DNA reads as TGTGCCAGCAGCCCGGGGTGGACAGGTCGAGACACCATATATTTT.

The chain joins TRBV10-1 to TRBJ2-2; D uncertain. V lost 3 bases and J lost 1, with 12 bases in between. The germline V gene encodes CDR1 WNHNN and CDR2 SYGVQD (reference sequence). The CDR3 covers 16 residues. The CDR3 loop is CASSDQRTKNTGELFF. The CDR3 nucleotides read TGCGCCAGCAGTGACCAACGGACCAAGAACACCGGGGAGCTGTTTTTT.

This rearrangement joins TRBV11-3 to TRBJ2-1; 9 positions agree with TRBD2. V was clipped by 5 bases and J by 6 bases; unmatched bases: 11. This CDR3 has 16 residues. Germline V gene sequence: CDR1 SGHNT, CDR2 YENEEA. The DNA of the CDR3 is TGTGCCAGCAGCCCTCGAGCGGGAGGCCTTCCCAATGAGCAGTTCTTC. The encoded protein is CASSPRAGGLPNEQFF.

The table lists this clone with a few counts. This chain links TRBV2 with TRBJ2-1; 10 bases are shared with TRBD2. The V gene's germline CDR1 is SNHLY and CDR2 FYNNEI. V shed 2 bases and J 9 bases; nucleotides not matched to a gene: 7. The length of the CDR3 is 15 residues. The DNA of the CDR3 is TGTGCCAGCAGTGAAAACAGCGGGAGGGGAGGTGAGCAGTTCTTC. As protein: CASSENSGRGGEQFF. Complete variable domain (other parts from reference TRBV2 and TRBJ2-1): EPEVTQTPSHQVTQMGQEVILRCVPISNHLYFYWYRQILGQKVEFLVSFYNNEISEKSEIFDDQFSVERPDGSNFTLKIRSTKLEDSAMYFCASSENSGRGGEQFFGPGTRLTVL.

Here the CDR3 reads CASRKPGGAKGYTF. In nucleotides, the CDR3 is TGTGCCAGCAGAAAACCGGGGGGAGCAAAAGGCTACACCTTC. The rearrangement joins TRBV28 to TRBJ1-2; D perhaps matches TRBD1 (5 bases). This CDR3 has 14 residues. V was cut by 6 bases and J by 8 bases, with 19 bases left in between. Per the germline V gene, CDR1 is MDHEN and CDR2 is SYDVKM.

This chain uses TRBV18 with TRBJ2-3, with TRBD2 matching 8 bases. There are 14 residues in the CDR3. In germline, CDR1 is KGHSH, CDR2 LQKENI. Trimming cost V 6 bases and J 1 base; bases outside gene matches: 3. DNA of the CDR3: TGTGCCAGCTCTAGCGGGGCCCGCACAGATACGCAGTATTTT. Its translation: CASSSGARTDTQYF.

The V call is TRBV25-1, the J call TRBJ1-2; a weak D match, TRBD1 (5 bases). The CDR3 runs 13 residues. V gave up 4 bases and J gave up 4 bases, with 10 bases separating them. Germline-derived CDR1 and CDR2 are MGHDK and SYGVNS. This CDR3 reads CASSVDSLYGYTF. The CDR3 bases are TGTGCCAGCAGTGTTGACAGTCTCTATGGCTACACCTTC.

The chain employs TRBV19 and TRBJ1-5; D unclear. Germline V lookup: CDR1 LNHDA, CDR2 SQIVND (reference sequence). This CDR3 is 12 amino acids long. Trimming stripped 6 bases from V and 4 bases from J, with 7 bases between. The CDR3: CASRKENQPQHF. The DNA for the CDR3 is TGTGCCAGTAGGAAGGAGAATCAGCCCCAGCATTTT.

CDR3 in amino acids: CASSRGQGSDRHHQPQHF. CDR3 nucleotides: TGTGCCAGCAGCCGAGGACAGGGGAGCGATAGGCATCATCAGCCCCAGCATTTT. The gene calls are TRBV4-2 and TRBJ1-5, with 9 nucleotides matching TRBD1. The CDR3 spans 18 residues. CDR1 is LGHNA, CDR2 YNFKEQ, per germline. Trimming removed 4 bases from V and 5 bases from J; junction bases left unmatched: 15.

CDR3 nucleotides: TGTGCCAGCAGCTATACCGACAGGGTAGCCAAAAACATTCAGTACTTC. It is translated as CASSYTDRVAKNIQYF. The chain joins TRBV7-8 to TRBJ2-4; TRBD1 agrees at 7 bases. Per germline, CDR1 SGHVS and CDR2 FQNEAQ. Unmatched junction bases numbered 6, after V lost 4 bases and J lost 0 bases. The CDR3 has 16 residues. The complete variable domain, with remaining parts taken from reference TRBV7-8 and TRBJ2-4, reads GAGVSQSPRYKVAKRGQDVALRCDPISGHVSLFWYQQALGQGPEFLTYFQNEAQLDKSGLPSDRFFAERPEGSVSTLKIQRTQQEDSAVYLCASSYTDRVAKNIQYFGAGTRLSVL.

The chain carries TRBV13 and TRBJ1-1; 8 bases map to TRBD1. J gave up 1 base and V 5 bases, and 6 bases lay outside the gene matches. The CDR3 runs to 15 residues. Germline V gene data show CDR1 as PRHDT and CDR2 as FYEKMQ (reference sequence). The CDR3 sequence: CASSPPGTGNTEAFF. CDR3 nucleotide sequence: TGTGCCAGCAGCCCGCCCGGGACAGGGAACACTGAAGCTTTCTTT. The full variable domain, rest sourced from reference TRBV13 and TRBJ1-1, is AAGVIQSPRHLIKEKRETATLKCYPIPRHDTVYWYQQGPGQDPQFLISFYEKMQSDKGSIPDRFSAQQFSDYHSELNMSSLELGDSALYFCASSPPGTGNTEAFFGQGTRLTVV.

The V gene is TRBV6-1, the J gene TRBJ1-5; the D is unclear. This CDR3 region has 14 residues. CDR1 and CDR2 (germline): MNHNS, SASEGT. Trimming cost V 2 bases and J 3 bases, with 8 bases left between them. This chain's CDR3 is CASSEMRVNQPQHF. The CDR3 region has the DNA TGTGCCAGCAGTGAAATGAGGGTCAATCAGCCCCAGCATTTT.

This clone came up once. Other DNA sequences in the same sample also yield this CDR3. The chain combines TRBV11-2 with TRBJ2-7; the D gene is possibly TRBD2 (5 bases). CDR1 and CDR2 from the germline V gene are SGHAT and FQNNGV. The ends were cut back, 1 base at V and 5 bases at J, with 12 bases in the middle. This CDR3 is 14 amino acids long. The CDR3 DNA is TGTGCCAGCAGCTTAGGATTAGCGTTGAACGAGCAGTACTTC. It codes for CASSLGLALNEQYF.

The chain links TRBV6-5 to TRBJ1-2, with D tentatively TRBD1 (5 bases). Germline V CDR1 and CDR2: MNHEY, SVGAGI. The CDR3 consists of 13 residues. The V and J ends lost 0 bases and 5 bases respectively, with 7 bases between them. The CDR3 loop is CASSYSGEYGYTF. Written as DNA, the CDR3 is TGTGCCAGCAGTTACTCAGGGGAGTATGGCTACACCTTC.

The chain employs TRBV28 and TRBJ1-1; D remains unclear. Germline CDR1 reads MDHEN; CDR2 reads SYDVKM. The CDR3 spans 13 residues. Trimming removed 6 bases at V and 8 bases at J, with 16 bases between. The CDR3 loop is CASSPGGPAEAFF. Here the CDR3 DNA reads TGTGCCAGCAGCCCCGGCGGGCCCGCAGAAGCTTTCTTT.

The gene calls are TRBV14 and TRBJ1-2; 7 positions match TRBD1. The trim removed 4 bases at V and 0 bases at J, leaving 14 bases unmatched. This CDR3 region has 18 residues. CDR1 is SGHDN, CDR2 FVKESK, per germline. CDR3 sequence (DNA): TGTGCCAGCAGCCCATACTCGACAGGGACCCCAACTAACTATGGCTACACCTTC. It encodes CASSPYSTGTPTNYGYTF. The full variable domain, its missing parts supplied by reference TRBV14 and TRBJ1-2, is EAGVTQFPSHSVIEKGQTVTLRCDPISGHDNLYWYRRVMGKEIKFLLHFVKESKQDESGMPNNRFLAERTGGTYSTLKVQPAELEDSGVYFCASSPYSTGTPTNYGYTFGSGTRLTVV.

The chain uses TRBV11-3 and TRBJ2-2; D remains ambiguous. CDR3 size: 14 residues. CDR1 is SGHNT and CDR2 is YENEEA in the germline V gene. Trimming stripped 5 bases from V and 1 base from J, with 8 bases between. The CDR3 here is CASSPEVNTGELFF. The CDR3 DNA follows: TGTGCCAGCAGCCCCGAGGTGAACACCGGGGAGCTGTTTTTT.

DNA of the CDR3: TGCGCCAGCAGCCAACCGGAACAAAGACTAGTCCGGCCAGATACGCAGTATTTT. It specifies CASSQPEQRLVRPDTQYF. The chain employs TRBV4-1 and TRBJ2-3; D is possibly TRBD2 (6 bases). Trimming cost V 2 bases and J 4 bases, with 22 bases left between them. There are 18 residues in the CDR3. Germline lookup yields CDR1 MGHRA and CDR2 YSYEKL.

V usage is TRBV5-1 and J usage is TRBJ1-2; 7 nucleotides align to TRBD1. Germline CDR1 is SGHRS and CDR2 is YFSETQ. The CDR3 spans 15 residues. Unmatched junction bases numbered 11, after V lost 4 bases and J lost 5 bases. The CDR3 is CASSRTGPEEYGYTF. In DNA, the CDR3 is TGCGCCAGCAGCAGGACAGGTCCCGAGGAGTATGGCTACACCTTC.

The genes are TRBV25-1 and TRBJ2-7; no clear D. V dropped 3 bases and J dropped 3 bases, with 9 bases sitting between them. Germline assignment: CDR1 MGHDK and CDR2 SYGVNS. The CDR3 consists of 13 residues. Here the CDR3 reads CASSEGGHYEQYF. Here the CDR3 DNA reads TGTGCCAGCAGTGAGGGTGGGCACTACGAGCAGTACTTC.

The gene calls are TRBV6-5 and TRBJ2-7, with 7 bases that match TRBD1. The CDR3 is made up of 15 amino acids. Looked up from germline, CDR1 is MNHEY and CDR2 is SVGAGI. The V segment lost 5 bases and the J segment 1 base; nucleotides outside the gene matches: 8. The CDR3 bases are TGTGCCAGCAGTAAGACAGGGTGGGCGTCCTACGAGCAGTACTTC. It encodes CASSKTGWASYEQYF.